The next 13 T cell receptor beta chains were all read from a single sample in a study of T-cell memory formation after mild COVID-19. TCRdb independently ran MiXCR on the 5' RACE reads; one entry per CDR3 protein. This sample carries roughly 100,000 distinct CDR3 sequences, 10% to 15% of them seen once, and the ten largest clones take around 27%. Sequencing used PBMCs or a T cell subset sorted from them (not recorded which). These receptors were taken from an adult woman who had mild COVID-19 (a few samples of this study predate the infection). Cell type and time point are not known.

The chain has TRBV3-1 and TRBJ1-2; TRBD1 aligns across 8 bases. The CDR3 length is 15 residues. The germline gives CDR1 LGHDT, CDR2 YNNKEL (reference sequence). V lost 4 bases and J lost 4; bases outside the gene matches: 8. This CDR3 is CASSLDREVVYGYTF. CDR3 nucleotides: TGTGCCAGCAGCCTGGACAGGGAGGTTGTCTATGGCTACACCTTC.

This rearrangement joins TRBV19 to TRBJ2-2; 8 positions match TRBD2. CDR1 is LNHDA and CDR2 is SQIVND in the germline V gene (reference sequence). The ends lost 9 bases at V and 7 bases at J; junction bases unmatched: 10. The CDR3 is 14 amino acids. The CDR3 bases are TGTGCCAGCCAATACGGACTAGCTCTCGGGGAGCTGTTTTTT. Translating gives CASQYGLALGELFF.

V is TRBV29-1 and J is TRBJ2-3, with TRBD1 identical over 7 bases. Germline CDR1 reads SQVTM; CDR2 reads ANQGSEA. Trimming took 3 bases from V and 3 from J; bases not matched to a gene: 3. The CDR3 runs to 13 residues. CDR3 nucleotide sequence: TGCAGCGTTGATGAGGGGGCAACAGATACGCAGTATTTT. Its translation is CSVDEGATDTQYF.

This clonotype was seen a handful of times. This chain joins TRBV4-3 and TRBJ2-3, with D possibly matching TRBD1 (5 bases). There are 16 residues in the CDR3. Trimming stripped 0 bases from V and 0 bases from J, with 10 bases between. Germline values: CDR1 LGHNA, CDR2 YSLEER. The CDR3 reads CASSQERQRSTDTQYF. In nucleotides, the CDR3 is TGCGCCAGCAGCCAAGAACGACAGCGTAGCACAGATACGCAGTATTTT.

In DNA form, the CDR3 reads TGTGCCAGCAGCTTACAGGGGGCGCGTGATACGCAGTATTTT. This translates into CASSLQGARDTQYF. The chain is built from TRBV7-8 and TRBJ2-3, with TRBD1 matching 8 bases. The CDR3 length is 14 residues. Trimming removed 2 bases from V and 6 bases from J; junction bases left unmatched: 4. CDR1 is SGHVS and CDR2 is FQNEAQ in the germline V gene.

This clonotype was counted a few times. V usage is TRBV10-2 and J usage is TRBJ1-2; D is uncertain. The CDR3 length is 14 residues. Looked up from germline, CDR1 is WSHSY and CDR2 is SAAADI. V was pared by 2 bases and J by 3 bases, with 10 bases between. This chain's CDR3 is CASSEEEGYYGYTF. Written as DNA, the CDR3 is TGCGCCAGCAGTGAGGAAGAGGGTTACTATGGCTACACCTTC.

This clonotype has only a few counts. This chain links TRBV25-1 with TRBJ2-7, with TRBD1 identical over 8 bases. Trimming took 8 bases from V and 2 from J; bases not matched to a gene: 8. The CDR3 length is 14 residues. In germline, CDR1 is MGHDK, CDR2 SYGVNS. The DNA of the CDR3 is TGTGCCAGCCTACCGGGACAGGCCCCCTACGAGCAGTACTTC. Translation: CASLPGQAPYEQYF.

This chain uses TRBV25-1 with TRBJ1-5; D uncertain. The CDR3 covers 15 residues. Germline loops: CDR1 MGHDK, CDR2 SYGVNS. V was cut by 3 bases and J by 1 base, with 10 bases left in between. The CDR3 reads CASSDGSASNQPQHF. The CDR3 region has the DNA TGTGCCAGCAGTGATGGCAGCGCGAGCAATCAGCCCCAGCATTTT. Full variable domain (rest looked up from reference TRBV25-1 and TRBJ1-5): EADIYQTPRYLVIGTGKKITLECSQTMGHDKMYWYQQDPGMELHLIHYSYGVNSTEKGDLSSESTVSRIRTEHFPLTLESARPSHTSQYLCASSDGSASNQPQHFGDGTRLSIL.

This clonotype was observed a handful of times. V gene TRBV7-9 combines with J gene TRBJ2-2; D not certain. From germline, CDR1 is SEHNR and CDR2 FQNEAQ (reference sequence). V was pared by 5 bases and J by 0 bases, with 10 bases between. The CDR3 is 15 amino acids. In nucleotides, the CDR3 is TGTGCCAGCAGCGGCAAGCCTCCGAACACCGGGGAGCTGTTTTTT. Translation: CASSGKPPNTGELFF.

CDR3 amino acids: CASSRGGRAPTRSSYNEQFF. DNA for the CDR3: TGTGCCAGCAGTCGAGGGGGCAGGGCCCCGACTCGTAGCTCCTACAATGAGCAGTTCTTC. The V gene is TRBV4-2, the J gene TRBJ2-1; 7 bases align to TRBD1. Germline-derived CDR1 and CDR2 are LGHNA and YNFKEQ. The CDR3 runs to 20 residues. J lost 0 bases, V lost 6 bases, and 20 bases had no gene match.

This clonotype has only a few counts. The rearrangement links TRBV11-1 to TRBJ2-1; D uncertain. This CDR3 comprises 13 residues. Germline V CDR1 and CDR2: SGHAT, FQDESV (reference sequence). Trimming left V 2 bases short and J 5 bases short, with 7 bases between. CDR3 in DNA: TGTGCCAGCAGCTTAACGAGAAACAATGAGCAGTTCTTC. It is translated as CASSLTRNNEQFF.

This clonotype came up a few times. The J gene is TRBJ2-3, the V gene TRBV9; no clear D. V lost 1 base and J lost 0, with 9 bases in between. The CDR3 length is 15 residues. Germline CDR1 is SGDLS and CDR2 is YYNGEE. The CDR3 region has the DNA TGTGCCAGCAGCGTAAGAACGGATAGCACAGATACGCAGTATTTT. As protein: CASSVRTDSTDTQYF.

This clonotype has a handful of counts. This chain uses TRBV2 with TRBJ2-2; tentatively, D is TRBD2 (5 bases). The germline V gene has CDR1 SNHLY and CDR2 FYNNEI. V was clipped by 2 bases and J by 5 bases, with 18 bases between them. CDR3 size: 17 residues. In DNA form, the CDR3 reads TGTGCCAGCAGTGAATGGTCCCGGGAAACAATAACCGGGGAGCTGTTTTTT. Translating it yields CASSEWSRETITGELFF.